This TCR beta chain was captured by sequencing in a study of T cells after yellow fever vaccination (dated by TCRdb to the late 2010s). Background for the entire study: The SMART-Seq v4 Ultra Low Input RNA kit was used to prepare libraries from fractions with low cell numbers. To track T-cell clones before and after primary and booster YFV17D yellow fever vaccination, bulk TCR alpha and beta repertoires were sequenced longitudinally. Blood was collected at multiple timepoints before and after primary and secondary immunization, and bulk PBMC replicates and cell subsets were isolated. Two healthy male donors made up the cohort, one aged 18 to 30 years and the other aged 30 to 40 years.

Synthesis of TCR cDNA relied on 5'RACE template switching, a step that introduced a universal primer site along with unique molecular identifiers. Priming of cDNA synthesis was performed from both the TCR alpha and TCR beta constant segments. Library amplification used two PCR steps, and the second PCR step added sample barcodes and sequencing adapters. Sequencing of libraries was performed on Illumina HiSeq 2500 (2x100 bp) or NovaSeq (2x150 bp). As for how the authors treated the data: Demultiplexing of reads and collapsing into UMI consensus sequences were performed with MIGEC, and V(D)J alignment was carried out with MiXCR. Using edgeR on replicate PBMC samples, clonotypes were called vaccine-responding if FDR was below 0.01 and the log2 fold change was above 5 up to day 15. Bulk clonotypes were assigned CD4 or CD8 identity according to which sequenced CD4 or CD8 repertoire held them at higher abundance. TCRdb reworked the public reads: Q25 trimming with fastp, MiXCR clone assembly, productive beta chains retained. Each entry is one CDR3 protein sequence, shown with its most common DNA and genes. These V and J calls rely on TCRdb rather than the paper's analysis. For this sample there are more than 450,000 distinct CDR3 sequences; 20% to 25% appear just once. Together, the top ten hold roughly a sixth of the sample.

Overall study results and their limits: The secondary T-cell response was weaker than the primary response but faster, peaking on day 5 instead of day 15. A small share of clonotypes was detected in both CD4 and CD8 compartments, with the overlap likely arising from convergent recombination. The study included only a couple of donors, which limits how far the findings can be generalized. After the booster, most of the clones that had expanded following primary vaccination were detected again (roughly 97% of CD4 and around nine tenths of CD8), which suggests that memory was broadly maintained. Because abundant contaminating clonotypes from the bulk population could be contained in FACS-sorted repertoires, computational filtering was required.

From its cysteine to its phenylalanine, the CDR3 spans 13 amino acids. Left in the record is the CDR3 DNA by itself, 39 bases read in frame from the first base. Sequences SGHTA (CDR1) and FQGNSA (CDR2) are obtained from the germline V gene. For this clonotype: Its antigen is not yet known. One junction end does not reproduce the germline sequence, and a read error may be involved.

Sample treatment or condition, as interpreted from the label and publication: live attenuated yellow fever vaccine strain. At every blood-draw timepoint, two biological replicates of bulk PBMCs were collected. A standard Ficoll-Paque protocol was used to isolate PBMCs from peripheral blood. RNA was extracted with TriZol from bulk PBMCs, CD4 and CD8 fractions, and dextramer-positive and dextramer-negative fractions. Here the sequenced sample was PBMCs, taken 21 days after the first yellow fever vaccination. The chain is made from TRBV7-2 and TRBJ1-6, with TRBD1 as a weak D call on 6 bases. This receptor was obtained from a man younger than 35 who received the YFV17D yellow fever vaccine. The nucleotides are TGTGCCAGCAGCTTCAGGGGTAAGGCACCCCACCACTTT. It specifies CASSFRGKAPHHF.